Below, 25 T cell receptor beta chains from the same sample are listed, as sequenced in a study of CD8 T cells in Susac syndrome. Random hexamers were used to reverse transcribe the RNA input (about 0.5 to 1 ug). TCRdb re-derived calls from the immunoSEQ multiplex PCR reads in MiXCR, one entry per CDR3 protein. There are some 130,000 distinct CDR3 sequences in the sample; roughly 80% occur only once, and roughly 0.48% lies in the top ten. Material: CD8+ T cells from PBMCs. These receptors originate from a human donor with multiple sclerosis.

CDR3 DNA sequence: TGCGCCAGCAGCCAAGTGCTTGGAGGGCCGAATTCACCCCTCCACTTT. This encodes CASSQVLGGPNSPLHF. V usage is TRBV4-3 and J usage is TRBJ1-6; D is uncertain. The germline V gene has CDR1 LGHNA and CDR2 YSLEER. With 1 base removed from V and 7 bases from J, the gap between germline ends came to 14 bases. CDR3 size: 16 residues.

The chain carries TRBV20-1 and TRBJ2-7, with D tentatively TRBD1 or TRBD2 (5 bases each). The germline V gene has CDR1 DFQATT and CDR2 SNEGSKA (reference sequence). The CDR3 consists of 17 residues. The V gene lost 0 bases and the J gene lost 0 bases, with 18 bases spanning the gap. This chain's CDR3 is CSARDRETVGSSYEQYF. The CDR3 DNA follows: TGCAGTGCTAGAGATCGTGAGACAGTGGGGAGCTCCTACGAGCAGTACTTC.

The J gene is TRBJ2-5, the V gene TRBV13; 10 nucleotides align to TRBD2. The CDR3 runs 13 residues. Trimming cost V 4 bases and J 7 bases; bases outside gene matches: 3. In germline, CDR1 is PRHDT, CDR2 FYEKMQ (reference sequence). The DNA of the CDR3 is TGTGCCAGCAGCTCCCGGACTAGCGGGACCCAGTACTTC. Protein product: CASSSRTSGTQYF. The full variable domain, with the rest looked up from reference TRBV13 and TRBJ2-5, is AAGVIQSPRHLIKEKRETATLKCYPIPRHDTVYWYQQGPGQDPQFLISFYEKMQSDKGSIPDRFSAQQFSDYHSELNMSSLELGDSALYFCASSSRTSGTQYFGPGTRLLVL.

The table lists this clonotype with a count of one. The chain uses TRBV29-1 and TRBJ1-3; tentative D call: TRBD1 (5 bases). The CDR3 covers 15 residues. Between the trimmed V and J ends, which lost 2 bases and 0 bases, there was a span of 11 bases. CDR1 SQVTM and CDR2 ANQGSEA come from the germline V gene. The CDR3 DNA reads TGCAGCGTTGAATGGGGCCACCTCTCTGGAAACACCATATATTTT. This codes for CSVEWGHLSGNTIYF.

The J gene is TRBJ1-5, the V gene TRBV24-1; a weak D match, TRBD1 (6 bases). The germline V gene encodes CDR1 KGHDR and CDR2 SFDVKD. V was shortened by 4 bases and J by 6 bases, with 12 bases between the two germline ends. This CDR3 has 14 amino acids. This CDR3 reads CATSEGANPQPQHF. The CDR3, as DNA: TGTGCCACCAGTGAGGGGGCGAATCCTCAGCCCCAGCATTTT.

The V and J genes are TRBV24-1 and TRBJ2-3; D not resolved. The CDR3 is 13 residues long. Trimming pared 7 bases from V and 2 bases from J, leaving 9 bases between. Germline-derived CDR1 and CDR2 are KGHDR and SFDVKD. DNA for the CDR3: TGTGCCACCAGGGACGGCTACACAGATACGCAGTATTTT. Translation: CATRDGYTDTQYF.

The chain carries TRBV25-1 and TRBJ2-7, with 9 bases matching TRBD1. Germline V CDR1 and CDR2: MGHDK, SYGVNS. The CDR3 spans 13 residues. Losses at the gene ends were 8 bases for V and 5 bases for J; bases not matched to a gene: 7. CDR3 protein: CASGTGNLHEQYF. DNA of the CDR3: TGTGCCAGCGGGACAGGGAATTTGCACGAGCAGTACTTC.

The chain carries TRBV7-9 and TRBJ1-5; unclear D gene. CDR3 size: 13 residues. Trimming left V 1 base short and J 3 bases short, with 4 bases between. The germline CDR1 and CDR2 sequences are SEHNR and FQNEAQ (reference sequence). The CDR3 region is CASSLVFNQPQHF. DNA for the CDR3: TGTGCCAGCAGCTTAGTGTTCAATCAGCCCCAGCATTTT.

The rearrangement joins TRBV27 to TRBJ1-1, with TRBD1 matching over 7 bases. There are 15 residues in the CDR3. V shed 4 bases, J shed 0 bases, and the junction held 5 bases outside the gene matches. Germline V gene sequence: CDR1 MNHEY, CDR2 SMNVEV (reference sequence). Here the CDR3 DNA reads TGTGCCAGCAGTTCACTGGACAGGATGAACACTGAAGCTTTCTTT. It specifies CASSSLDRMNTEAFF.

This CDR3 is CASSIRGAEESNQPQHF. The CDR3 DNA sequence: TGTGCCAGTAGTATCCGGGGCGCCGAGGAGAGCAATCAGCCCCAGCATTTT. V and J are TRBV19 and TRBJ1-5, with D possibly TRBD1 on 5 matching bases. This CDR3 has 17 amino acids. Germline CDR1 reads LNHDA; CDR2 reads SQIVND (reference sequence). V lost 3 bases, J lost 1 base, and 16 bases lay in between.

CDR3 in DNA: TGTGCCAGCAGCCACGGATTAGCTGGAAACACCATATATTTT. Its protein product is CASSHGLAGNTIYF. This sequence joins TRBV6-1 and TRBJ1-3; D ambiguous. Per the germline V gene, CDR1 is MNHNS and CDR2 is SASEGT. CDR3 length: 14 residues. The ends were cut back, 6 bases at V and 2 bases at J, with 11 bases in the middle.

The chain is built from TRBV20-1 and TRBJ1-2, with 10 bases that match TRBD1. The V and J ends lost 5 bases and 4 bases, in that order; junction bases with no gene match: 4. In germline, CDR1 is DFQATT, CDR2 SNEGSKA (reference sequence). The CDR3 is 13 residues long. DNA for the CDR3: TGCAGTGCTGGACAGGGGGAAATCTATGGCTACACCTTC. It encodes CSAGQGEIYGYTF.

A remark on this clonotype: One junction end does not reproduce the germline sequence, and a read error may be involved. V is TRBV5-4 and J is TRBJ2-2, with D perhaps matching TRBD2 (5 bases). The CDR3 spans 16 residues. The germline CDR1 and CDR2 sequences are SGHNT and YYREEE (reference sequence). In nucleotides, the CDR3 is TGTGCCAGCAGCCATGGTGAGGGTATGAACACCGGGGAGCGGTTTTTT. Its translation: CASSHGEGMNTGERFF.

The chain combines TRBV6-6 with TRBJ1-3; possible D gene TRBD1, 5 bases. Trimming removed 10 bases at V and 1 base at J, with 8 bases between. The length of the CDR3 is 12 residues. Germline CDR1 and CDR2: MNHNY and SVGAGI (reference sequence). The CDR3 nucleotides read TGTGCCATTTGGGGGTCTGGAAACACCATATATTTT. Amino acids: CAIWGSGNTIYF.

This clonotype has a single count. The V gene is TRBV4-2, the J gene TRBJ2-1; unclear D gene. Trimming removed 0 bases at V and 7 bases at J, with 10 bases between. There are 14 residues in the CDR3. Germline V gene sequence: CDR1 LGHNA, CDR2 YNFKEQ. CDR3 in amino acids: CASSQETIRNEQFF. DNA of the CDR3: TGTGCCAGCAGCCAAGAAACTATTCGTAATGAGCAGTTCTTC.

The genes are TRBV12-3 or TRBV12-4 and TRBJ1-2, with D hard to call. CDR3 length: 13 residues. Trimming shortened V by 5 bases and J by 1 base, and 8 bases separated the two germline ends. The CDR3 nucleotides are TGTGCCAGCAGTGTAAGAAGTAACTATGGCTACACCTTC. This translates into CASSVRSNYGYTF.

The chain employs TRBV28 and TRBJ1-1; D is unclear. V was cut by 5 bases and J by 7 bases, with 8 bases left in between. The CDR3 is made up of 11 amino acids. Per the germline V gene, CDR1 is MDHEN and CDR2 is SYDVKM. CDR3 loop: CASSRRLEAFF. Here the CDR3 DNA reads TGTGCCAGCAGTCGGAGACTTGAAGCTTTCTTT.

V gene TRBV19 combines with J gene TRBJ1-5; the D is unclear. Germline CDR1 reads LNHDA; CDR2 reads SQIVND (reference sequence). There are 14 residues in the CDR3. Trimming cost V 10 bases and J 0 bases, with 13 bases left between them. DNA of the CDR3: TGTGCCACCGCCGGGGTTTTTAGCAATCAGCCCCAGCATTTT. Its protein is CATAGVFSNQPQHF. The entire variable domain, with the rest obtained from reference TRBV19 and TRBJ1-5, is as follows: DGGITQSPKYLFRKEGQNVTLSCEQNLNHDAMYWYRQDPGQGLRLIYYSQIVNDFQKGDIAEGYSVSREKKESFPLTVTSAQKNPTAFYLCATAGVFSNQPQHFGDGTRLSIL.

This chain links TRBV7-9 with TRBJ1-2; TRBD1 matches at 10 bases. Germline V lookup: CDR1 SEHNR, CDR2 FQNEAQ (reference sequence). The CDR3 consists of 16 residues. Unmatched junction bases numbered 12, after V lost 5 bases and J lost 6 bases. In nucleotides, the CDR3 is TGTGCCAGCAGCCTCGGGCCCCCCGGGACAGGGGATGGCTACACCTTC. It codes for CASSLGPPGTGDGYTF.

The chain carries TRBV19 and TRBJ1-1; D gene uncertain. The germline V gene has CDR1 LNHDA and CDR2 SQIVND (reference sequence). V lost 5 bases to trimming and J lost 6 bases, with 13 bases between them. The CDR3 spans 13 residues. The chain's CDR3 is CASSWTAESEAFF. The CDR3 DNA reads TGTGCCAGTAGTTGGACCGCTGAGTCTGAAGCTTTCTTT.

This clonotype was seen a handful of times. This chain joins TRBV19 and TRBJ2-2; 7 nucleotides line up with TRBD2. The junction had 7 bases not matched to a gene; V was cut back by 3 bases and J by 6 bases. CDR3 length: 15 residues. From germline, CDR1 is LNHDA and CDR2 SQIVND (reference sequence). The CDR3 DNA is TGTGCCAGTAGTATGTTGCGGGGGTTCCCCGGGGAGCTGTTTTTT. Amino acids: CASSMLRGFPGELFF.

CDR3 sequence: CASSAGTGGLHQPQHF. The CDR3 nucleotides are TGTGCCAGCAGCGCCGGGACGGGGGGGTTGCATCAGCCCCAGCATTTT. The chain carries TRBV5-5 and TRBJ1-5, with a weak D call TRBD1 (5 bases). In germline, CDR1 is SGHKS, CDR2 YYEKEE (reference sequence). Trimming shortened V by 4 bases and J by 5 bases, and 19 bases separated the two germline ends. This CDR3 contains 16 residues.

The CDR3 here is CASSSWGAESNQPQHF. Here the CDR3 DNA reads TGTGCCAGCAGCTCGTGGGGGGCTGAAAGCAATCAGCCCCAGCATTTT. V gene TRBV12-3 or TRBV12-4 combines with J gene TRBJ1-5, with D maybe TRBD1 (6 bases). V was clipped by 6 bases and J by 1 base, with 16 bases between them. This CDR3 is built from 16 residues.

The gene calls are TRBV7-2 and TRBJ2-3; 12 nucleotides agree with TRBD1. CDR1 is SGHTA and CDR2 is FQGNSA in the germline V gene. Trimming at V came to 2 bases and at J to 2 bases, leaving 8 bases not matched to a gene. The CDR3 spans 18 residues. In DNA, the CDR3 is TGTGCCAGCAGCTTACTTAGTTGGGGACAGGGGGCCACAGATACGCAGTATTTT. It is translated as CASSLLSWGQGATDTQYF.

V usage is TRBV19 and J usage is TRBJ1-1; the D is unclear. Germline CDR1 and CDR2: LNHDA and SQIVND (reference sequence). This CDR3 comprises 12 residues. The ends were cut back, 10 bases at V and 4 bases at J, with 13 bases in the middle. The CDR3 region is CATVTQSTEAFF. CDR3 nucleotide sequence: TGTGCCACCGTGACACAGTCCACTGAAGCTTTCTTT.